This TCR beta chain was recorded in a study of blood T cell repertoires in COVID-19 (dated by TCRdb to the early 2020s). Background on the whole study: The collaborator samples originated in the United States, Italy and Spain and spanned the acute and convalescent phases of COVID-19. The sample metadata nearly always contained a de-identified subject ID, COVID-19 status, age in years and sex. Where HLA class I and class II types were available, the types were taken from metadata supplied by the sample provider, not from assay-based typing. The repertoires were released in a freely available public database intended as a resource for research on the immune response to SARS-CoV-2. The samples were drawn from the first 160 participants of the ongoing ImmuneRACE study and from roughly 1,300 subjects provided by 6 global collaborators. Subjects who had been exposed to COVID-19, were actively infected with it, or had recovered from it provided the deeply sampled blood TCRbeta repertoires that made up the dataset. The material from the prospective study consisted of cDNA or gDNA derived from T cells, B-cell-depleted T cells, or PBMCs.

Results the study describes overall, beyond this receptor: The amount of clinical and demographic metadata varied by source and participant and was provided uncurated.

In the prospective study, participants were about 18 to 95 years old, resided in approximately 25 geographic areas of the United States, and were enrolled through a virtual design. To assign participants to cohorts, the prospective study relied on clinical history that participants themselves reported in a screening survey and a study questionnaire. Recovered participants in ImmuneRACE Cohort 3 were defined by two consecutive negative NP/OP PCR tests, clearance by a healthcare professional, or resolution of symptoms. In the prospective study, whole blood, serum and a nasopharyngeal or oropharyngeal swab were collected from each participant by mobile phlebotomists. Prospective study participants could optionally give additional blood draws and questionnaires over an approximately two-month period. Blood samples from the prospective study were shipped frozen or at room temperature prior to DNA extraction.

Comment on this clone: The clone's antigen remains unknown. The record has no base qualities; no much larger clone is one base away.

TCRbeta CDR3 regions were amplified from genomic DNA using the immunoSEQ Assay, a bias-controlled multiplex PCR. The original pipeline was this. The number of nucleated cells in each sample was estimated by amplification of reference gene primers within the assay. To quantify the absolute abundance of each unique TCRbeta CDR3 rearrangement, sequence reads were collapsed and filtered. For each sample, productive Simpson clonality was calculated as the square root of Simpson's diversity index across productive rearrangements. Here the immuneACCESS table is served through TCRdb, limited to in-frame sequences with V and J called. Missing clones are a known gap in these copies; in checked studies unresolved V genes cover under half, and the rest lacks a known reason. V, J and clone size were drawn from that table, and D and trimming were deduced from the DNA. The sample yields about 300,000 clones; around 84% were counted once. Jointly, the top ten make up about 2.3% of the sample.

The V and J ends are trimmed by 2 bases and 7 bases, leaving 6 bases between them. Based on the germline V gene, the CDR1 and CDR2 sequences are SGHTS and YDEGEE. CDR3 length: 11 amino acids, cysteine to phenylalanine. The read is trimmed to its CDR3 DNA, 33 bases read in frame from base 1. The sequence was collected from a woman between 50 and 59 years old who had recovered from COVID-19. Material: PBMCs or T cells enriched from blood (not recorded which). The chain joins TRBV5-8 to TRBJ1-1; no D gene can be assigned with confidence. The CDR3 protein: CASSFAFEAFF. The bases are TGTGCCAGCAGCTTTGCGTTTGAAGCTTTCTTT.